A selection of T cell receptor beta chains follows, all from one sample in a study of T cell clonotyping in hematopoietic cell transplantation. Measured with immunoSEQ multiplex PCR; TCRdb has only the in-frame clones, and not every one. The sample gives more than 40,000 clones, roughly 85% of which show up once; approximately 3% is in the top ten. The sample was peripheral blood mononuclear cells, taken before stem cell transplant. Receptor source: a man between 60 and 75 years old with acute myeloid leukemia. Some clones in this sample may be carry-over from other donors' samples. CDR3s include the opening cysteine and the closing phenylalanine or tryptophan. Some rows have no size entry. The others give once, few or many, or a class for an expanded clone.

j_call: TRBJ2-5; clone_size: NA; v_call: TRBV10-3; cdr3_aa: CAISDPGHPQETQYF
j_call: TRBJ2-7; clone_size: NA; v_call: TRBV9; cdr3_aa: CASSVEESPYEQYF
j_call: TRBJ1-2; clone_size: NA; v_call: TRBV4-3; cdr3_aa: CASSHDDRVKGYTF
j_call: TRBJ2-3; clone_size: NA; v_call: TRBV5-4; cdr3_aa: CASSPASTSANTQYF
j_call: TRBJ1-5; clone_size: NA; v_call: TRBV25-1; cdr3_aa: CASSASRDTFNQPQHF
j_call: TRBJ2-5; clone_size: NA; v_call: TRBV7-7; cdr3_aa: CASSFHRESKTQYF
j_call: TRBJ1-1; clone_size: NA; v_call: TRBV4-1; cdr3_aa: CASSLGPGTFVNTEAFF
j_call: TRBJ2-5; clone_size: NA; v_call: TRBV6-5; cdr3_aa: CASSYSRGQETQYF
j_call: TRBJ1-6; clone_size: NA; v_call: TRBV5-6; cdr3_aa: CASSRAGLSPLHF
j_call: TRBJ1-3; clone_size: NA; v_call: TRBV19; cdr3_aa: CASSMTGAPGNTIYF
j_call: TRBJ2-3; clone_size: once; v_call: TRBV19; cdr3_aa: CASSIGLAGGQDTQYF
j_call: TRBJ2-7; clone_size: NA; v_call: TRBV7-2; cdr3_aa: CASSPFGTAYEQYF
j_call: TRBJ2-7; clone_size: few; v_call: TRBV4-2; cdr3_aa: CASSQPGQGPEQYF
j_call: TRBJ2-4; clone_size: NA; v_call: TRBV29-1; cdr3_aa: CSVAGGGIQYF
j_call: TRBJ2-5; clone_size: NA; v_call: TRBV13; cdr3_aa: CASSLFRGQGLETQYF
j_call: TRBJ1-2; clone_size: medium-sized; v_call: TRBV27; cdr3_aa: CASSFLIQGSGYGYTF
j_call: TRBJ1-3; clone_size: NA; v_call: TRBV2; cdr3_aa: CASSGDSWGNTIYF
j_call: TRBJ2-5; clone_size: NA; v_call: TRBV9; cdr3_aa: CASSVDRGPRETQYF
j_call: TRBJ2-3; clone_size: NA; v_call: TRBV29-1; cdr3_aa: CSVERQGAADTQYF
j_call: TRBJ2-1; clone_size: NA; v_call: TRBV5-1; cdr3_aa: CASGTRAGFNEQFF
j_call: TRBJ2-7; clone_size: once; v_call: TRBV7-3; cdr3_aa: CASSLEGAVSYEQYF
j_call: TRBJ1-3; clone_size: NA; v_call: TRBV6-5; cdr3_aa: CASRDGGVGGNTIYF
j_call: TRBJ2-7; clone_size: NA; v_call: TRBV6-6; cdr3_aa: CASSYSAGAYEQYF
j_call: TRBJ1-1; clone_size: NA; v_call: TRBV19; cdr3_aa: CASSIPSGAVDTEAFF
j_call: TRBJ2-5; clone_size: NA; v_call: TRBV15; cdr3_aa: CATSRGQETQYF
j_call: TRBJ1-5; clone_size: few; v_call: TRBV2; cdr3_aa: CASGILNRELSNQPQHF
j_call: TRBJ2-3; clone_size: NA; v_call: TRBV5-1; cdr3_aa: CASRGEGYTDTQYF
j_call: TRBJ2-7; clone_size: NA; v_call: TRBV5-6; cdr3_aa: CASSLGAGSYEQYF
j_call: TRBJ2-2; clone_size: once; v_call: TRBV5-1; cdr3_aa: CASSSGQAVGELFF
j_call: TRBJ2-1; clone_size: once; v_call: TRBV7-6; cdr3_aa: CASSLQALNEQFF
j_call: TRBJ2-7; clone_size: NA; v_call: TRBV7-3; cdr3_aa: CASSLGTGGEQYF
j_call: TRBJ2-7; clone_size: NA; v_call: TRBV20-1; cdr3_aa: CSAWPGAGQYF
j_call: TRBJ2-5; clone_size: few; v_call: TRBV2; cdr3_aa: CASSEYETQYF
j_call: TRBJ1-6; clone_size: NA; v_call: TRBV28; cdr3_aa: CASSFLAHRGSPLHF
j_call: TRBJ2-2; clone_size: NA; v_call: TRBV9; cdr3_aa: CASSVSAQRGGTGELFF
j_call: TRBJ2-1; clone_size: NA; v_call: TRBV2; cdr3_aa: CASRHRDRDWHEQFF
j_call: TRBJ1-1; clone_size: NA; v_call: TRBV4-1; cdr3_aa: CASSPRLVLNTEAFF
j_call: TRBJ1-3; clone_size: NA; v_call: TRBV7-8; cdr3_aa: CASSATKGVLSGNTIYF
j_call: TRBJ1-1; clone_size: NA; v_call: TRBV6-5; cdr3_aa: CASSFDRDQSPEAFF
j_call: TRBJ2-5; clone_size: NA; v_call: TRBV7-2; cdr3_aa: CASSSGVPYF
j_call: TRBJ2-1; clone_size: once; v_call: TRBV6-1; cdr3_aa: CASSEDQVSYNEQFF
j_call: TRBJ1-4; clone_size: NA; v_call: TRBV2; cdr3_aa: CASSRDRGGGKLFF
j_call: TRBJ2-7; clone_size: NA; v_call: TRBV7-9; cdr3_aa: CASSLRDRPYEQYF
j_call: TRBJ1-2; clone_size: NA; v_call: TRBV4-3; cdr3_aa: CASSPNVGITGYTF
j_call: TRBJ2-7; clone_size: NA; v_call: TRBV29-1; cdr3_aa: CSVAPTAGNEQYF
j_call: TRBJ1-2; clone_size: NA; v_call: TRBV7-9; cdr3_aa: CASSLDRDYGYTF
j_call: TRBJ2-7; clone_size: few; v_call: TRBV5-1; cdr3_aa: CASSSSGANSYEQYF
j_call: TRBJ1-6; clone_size: NA; v_call: TRBV7-3; cdr3_aa: CASSLMFQGSPLHF
j_call: TRBJ1-5; clone_size: NA; v_call: TRBV4-1; cdr3_aa: CASSQDRGAVSNQPQHF
j_call: TRBJ2-2; clone_size: few; v_call: TRBV9; cdr3_aa: CASSAIGAGELFF
j_call: TRBJ2-7; clone_size: NA; v_call: TRBV9; cdr3_aa: CASSLGQGPYEQYF
j_call: TRBJ1-3; clone_size: NA; v_call: TRBV5-1; cdr3_aa: CASSPDRGNSGNTIYF
j_call: TRBJ2-2; clone_size: few; v_call: TRBV5-1; cdr3_aa: CASSLALRELFF
j_call: TRBJ2-7; clone_size: NA; v_call: TRBV5-1; cdr3_aa: CASSSTQGSGYEQYF
j_call: TRBJ1-1; clone_size: NA; v_call: TRBV4-1; cdr3_aa: CASSPESVTEAFF